A single sample is the source of the 18 T cell receptor beta chains below, sequenced in a study of high-grade serous ovarian cancer treatment subgroups. The assay was immunoSEQ multiplex PCR, and TCRdb's table has in-frame clones only and misses some. The sample consists of about 8,000 clones, about three fifths of them appearing once. Tumor samples were taken before definitive surgery or chemotherapy. The sequenced material came from tumor tissue. The receptor set was obtained from a human donor with high-grade serous ovarian cancer.

The J gene is TRBJ2-4, the V gene TRBV30, with TRBD1 matching over 7 bases. The CDR3 consists of 15 residues. Germline V gives CDR1 GTSNPN, CDR2 SVGIG (reference sequence). The ends lost 0 bases at V and 8 bases at J; junction bases unmatched: 10. The CDR3 nucleotides are TGTGCCTGGAGTGTAGTAGGGGGCCAAGGGGACATTCAGTACTTC. Amino acids: CAWSVVGGQGDIQYF.

CDR3 loop: CASTQRDQPQHF. The CDR3 DNA sequence: TGTGCCAGCACCCAACGGGATCAGCCCCAGCATTTT. The gene calls are TRBV6-5 and TRBJ1-5; D gene uncertain. V lost 7 bases to trimming and J lost 5 bases, with 9 bases between them. The V gene's germline CDR1 is MNHEY and CDR2 SVGAGI. The CDR3 loop spans 12 amino acids.

This chain connects TRBV9 to TRBJ1-4; the D is unclear. The CDR3 loop spans 16 amino acids. With 4 bases removed from V and 7 bases from J, the gap between germline ends came to 20 bases. Per the germline V gene, CDR1 is SGDLS and CDR2 is YYNGEE. The CDR3 protein is CASSPTGGGSGEKLFF. DNA of the CDR3: TGTGCCAGCAGCCCCACCGGCGGAGGTTCTGGTGAAAAACTGTTTTTT.

This clone was seen a handful of times. The chain uses TRBV28 and TRBJ1-4; 7 bases agree with TRBD1. Trimming removed 8 bases from V and 4 bases from J; junction bases left unmatched: 7. This CDR3 is 14 amino acids long. Germline assignment: CDR1 MDHEN and CDR2 SYDVKM. The CDR3 coding sequence is TGTGCCAGCCTGGAAACAGGGGTTAATGAAAAACTGTTTTTT. Protein: CASLETGVNEKLFF.

This chain uses TRBV27 with TRBJ2-7, with 9 bases identical to TRBD2. The CDR3 totals 18 residues. Looked up from germline, CDR1 is MNHEY and CDR2 is SMNVEV (reference sequence). Trimming removed 0 bases from V and 1 base from J; junction bases left unmatched: 10. In nucleotides, the CDR3 is TGTGCCAGCAGTTTATCCTTCCCTATAGCGGGAGTGTCCTACGAGCAGTACTTC. This gives the protein CASSLSFPIAGVSYEQYF.

This clone came up a few times. The CDR3 DNA is TGTGCCAGTACCGTGGCTGGGGCCAACGTCCTGACTTTC. It specifies CASTVAGANVLTF. The chain links TRBV19 to TRBJ2-6; D remains unclear. CDR3 length: 13 amino acids. Trimming removed 7 bases at V and 2 bases at J, with 6 bases between. Germline CDR1 is LNHDA and CDR2 is SQIVND (reference sequence).

This chain connects TRBV10-2 to TRBJ2-7; 11 nucleotides line up with TRBD2. Germline CDR1 and CDR2: WSHSY and SAAADI. Trimming took 6 bases from V and 2 from J; bases not matched to a gene: 9. The CDR3 contains 16 residues. The CDR3 DNA sequence: TGCGCCAGCAGAAACCCGGGACTAGCGGATACCTACGAGCAGTACTTC. It codes for CASRNPGLADTYEQYF.

V and J are TRBV4-2 and TRBJ1-4; the D is unclear. With 4 bases removed from V and 7 bases from J, the gap between germline ends came to 16 bases. Germline CDR1 reads LGHNA; CDR2 reads YNFKEQ. The CDR3 extends over 15 amino acids. CDR3 sequence (DNA): TGTGCCAGCAGCCCAGAGGAGCAGGAGGTTGAAAAACTGTTTTTT. Translating it yields CASSPEEQEVEKLFF.

Comments on this clone: Other DNA sequences within the sample encode an identical CDR3. The CDR3 sequence: CASSGRTQYF. CDR3 DNA: TGTGCCAGCTCCGGAAGGACCCAGTACTTC. The V and J genes are TRBV28 and TRBJ2-5; D call uncertain. V lost 8 bases and J 7 bases, leaving 8 bases between the germline ends. The germline CDR1 and CDR2 sequences are MDHEN and SYDVKM. CDR3 length: 10 amino acids.

J is TRBJ1-3 and V is TRBV9; D gene ambiguous. The V end was cut by 4 bases, the J end by 7 bases, with 12 bases between. Germline lookup yields CDR1 SGDLS and CDR2 YYNGEE. CDR3 length equals 13 residues. This CDR3 reads CASSPPDQNTIYF. The CDR3 nucleotides are TGTGCCAGCAGCCCTCCCGATCAGAACACCATATATTTT.

This clone rates as medium-sized. Other DNA sequences of this sample code for an identical CDR3. V usage is TRBV2 and J usage is TRBJ2-2; D may be TRBD1 (6 bases). The CDR3 extends over 14 amino acids. V was shortened by 6 bases and J by 0 bases, with 8 bases between the two germline ends. Germline CDR1 and CDR2: SNHLY and FYNNEI. CDR3 sequence (DNA): TGTGCCAGCAGGGACAGACCGAACACCGGGGAGCTGTTTTTT. Residues: CASRDRPNTGELFF.

This clone is medium-sized in the sample. CDR3 in DNA: TGTGCCAGCAGTGAAGAGGCCCTTAACTATGGCTACACCTTC. This translates into CASSEEALNYGYTF. The V gene is TRBV2, the J gene TRBJ1-2; D not resolved. CDR3 length: 14 amino acids. Germline-derived CDR1 and CDR2 are SNHLY and FYNNEI. Trimming left V 1 base short and J 1 base short, with 7 bases between.

The chain has TRBV30 and TRBJ2-5; maybe TRBD1 (7 bases). The V end was cut by 4 bases, the J end by 4 bases, with 19 bases between. Germline CDR1 is GTSNPN and CDR2 is SVGIG (reference sequence). The length of the CDR3 is 15 residues. The CDR3 is CAWTGGQRIGETQYF. Written as DNA, the CDR3 is TGTGCCTGGACCGGGGGACAGCGGATCGGAGAGACCCAGTACTTC.

This chain connects TRBV10-2 to TRBJ2-7, with D hard to call. Trimming cost V 2 bases and J 7 bases, with 9 bases left between them. This CDR3 contains 12 residues. Germline assignment: CDR1 WSHSY and CDR2 SAAADI. CDR3 sequence: CASSEIMGEQYF. CDR3 nucleotide sequence: TGCGCCAGCAGTGAGATCATGGGGGAGCAGTACTTC.

This chain links TRBV15 with TRBJ1-3; no reliable D call. There are 13 residues in the CDR3. The V gene's germline CDR1 is LNHNV and CDR2 YYDKDF (reference sequence). Trimming took off 3 bases at V and 2 bases at J, with 5 bases between the two ends. In DNA form, the CDR3 reads TGTGCCACCAGCAGGGAAACTGGAAACACCATATATTTT. Translating it yields CATSRETGNTIYF.

This clone is medium-sized. The V and J genes are TRBV25-1 and TRBJ1-1; unclear D gene. The germline V and J ends were trimmed by 5 bases and 7 bases, with 11 bases remaining between them. The germline CDR1 and CDR2 sequences are MGHDK and SYGVNS. This CDR3 region has 12 residues. This CDR3 reads CASSLGNYEAFF. The CDR3 DNA follows: TGTGCCAGCAGTTTGGGGAACTATGAAGCTTTCTTT.

J is TRBJ1-5 and V is TRBV5-1; weak D call: TRBD1 (6 bases). The CDR3 loop spans 16 amino acids. Germline-derived CDR1 and CDR2 are SGHRS and YFSETQ. V lost 0 bases and J lost 2, with 12 bases in between. CDR3 amino acids: CASSLAGGLGNQPQHF. The CDR3 region has the DNA TGCGCCAGCAGCTTGGCCGGGGGGCTTGGCAATCAGCCCCAGCATTTT.

The chain recombines TRBV7-9 with TRBJ2-1; tentative D call: TRBD2 (6 bases). CDR1 and CDR2 (germline): SEHNR, FQNEAQ (reference sequence). The germline V and J ends were trimmed by 1 base and 5 bases, with 9 bases remaining between them. The CDR3 loop spans 14 amino acids. The CDR3 loop reads CASSLVGGHNEQFF. In DNA, the CDR3 is TGTGCCAGCAGCTTAGTGGGAGGCCACAATGAGCAGTTCTTC.